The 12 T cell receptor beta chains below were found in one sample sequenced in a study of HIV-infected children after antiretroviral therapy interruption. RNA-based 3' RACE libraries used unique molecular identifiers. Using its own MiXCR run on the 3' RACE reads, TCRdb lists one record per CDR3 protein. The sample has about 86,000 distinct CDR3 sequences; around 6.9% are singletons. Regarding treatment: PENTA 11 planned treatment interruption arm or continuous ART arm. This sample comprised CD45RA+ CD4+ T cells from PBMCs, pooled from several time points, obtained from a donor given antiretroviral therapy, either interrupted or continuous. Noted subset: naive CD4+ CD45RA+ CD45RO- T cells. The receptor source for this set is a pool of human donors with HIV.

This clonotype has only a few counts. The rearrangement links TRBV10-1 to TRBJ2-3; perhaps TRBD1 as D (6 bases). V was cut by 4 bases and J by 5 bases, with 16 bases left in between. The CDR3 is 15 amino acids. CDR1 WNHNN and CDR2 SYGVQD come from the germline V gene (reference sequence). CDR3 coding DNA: TGCGCCAGCAGTGGATCCAGGGGATCGATAGATACGCAGTATTTT. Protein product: CASSGSRGSIDTQYF.

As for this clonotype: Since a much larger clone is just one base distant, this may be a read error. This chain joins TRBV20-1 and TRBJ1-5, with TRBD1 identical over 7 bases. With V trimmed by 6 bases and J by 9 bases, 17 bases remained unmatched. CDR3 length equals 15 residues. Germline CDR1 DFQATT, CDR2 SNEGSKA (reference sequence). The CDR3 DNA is TGCAGTGCGAAAACTCCGACAGGGTTTAGATGGCCCCAGCATTTT. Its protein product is CSAKTPTGFRWPQHF.

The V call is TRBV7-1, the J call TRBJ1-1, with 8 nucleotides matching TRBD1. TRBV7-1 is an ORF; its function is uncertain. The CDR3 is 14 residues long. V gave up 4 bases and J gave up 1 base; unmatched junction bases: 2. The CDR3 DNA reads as TGTGCCAGCAGCTGGGGACAGGAGAACACTGAAGCTTTCTTT. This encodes CASSWGQENTEAFF.

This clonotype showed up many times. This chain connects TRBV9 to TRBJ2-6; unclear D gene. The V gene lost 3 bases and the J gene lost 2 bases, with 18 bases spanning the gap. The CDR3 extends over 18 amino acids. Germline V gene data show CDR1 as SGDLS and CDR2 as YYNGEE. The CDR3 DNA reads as TGTGCCAGCAGCGCAAGACCCGATTTACCCGCTGGGGCCAACGTCCTGACTTTC. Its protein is CASSARPDLPAGANVLTF.

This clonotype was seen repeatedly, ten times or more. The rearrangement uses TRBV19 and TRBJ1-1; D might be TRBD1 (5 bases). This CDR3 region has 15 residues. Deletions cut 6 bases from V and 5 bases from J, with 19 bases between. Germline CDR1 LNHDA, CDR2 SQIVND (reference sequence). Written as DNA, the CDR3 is TGTGCCAGTAGCCCGGAGTCGATTGGGGGAACTGAAGCTTTCTTT. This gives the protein CASSPESIGGTEAFF.

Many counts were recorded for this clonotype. The CDR3, as DNA: TGCGCCAGCAGCTCCGGACCGCACACAGATACGCAGTATTTT. As protein: CASSSGPHTDTQYF. This sequence joins TRBV5-1 and TRBJ2-3; no definite D call. This CDR3 has 14 amino acids. With 3 bases removed from V and 2 bases from J, the gap between germline ends came to 10 bases. Looked up from germline, CDR1 is SGHRS and CDR2 is YFSETQ.

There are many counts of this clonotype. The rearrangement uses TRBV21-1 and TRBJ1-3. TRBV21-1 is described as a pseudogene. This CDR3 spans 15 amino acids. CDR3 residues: CASRYFGESGNTIYF. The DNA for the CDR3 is TGTGCCAGCAGGTATTTCGGAGAATCTGGAAACACCATATATTTT.

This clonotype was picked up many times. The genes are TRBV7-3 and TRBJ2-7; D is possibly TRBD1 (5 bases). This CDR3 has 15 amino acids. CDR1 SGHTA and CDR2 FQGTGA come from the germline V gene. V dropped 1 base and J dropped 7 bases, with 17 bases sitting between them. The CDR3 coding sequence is TGTGCCAGCAGCTTAAGGCCAGGGTCGATTCAAGAGCAGTACTTC. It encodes CASSLRPGSIQEQYF.

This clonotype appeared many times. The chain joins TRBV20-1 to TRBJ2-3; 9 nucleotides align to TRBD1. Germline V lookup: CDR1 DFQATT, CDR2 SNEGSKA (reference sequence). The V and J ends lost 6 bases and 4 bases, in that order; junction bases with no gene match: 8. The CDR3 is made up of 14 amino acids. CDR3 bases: TGCAGTGCGGCCGGGACAGGGACATCAGATACGCAGTATTTT. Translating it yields CSAAGTGTSDTQYF.

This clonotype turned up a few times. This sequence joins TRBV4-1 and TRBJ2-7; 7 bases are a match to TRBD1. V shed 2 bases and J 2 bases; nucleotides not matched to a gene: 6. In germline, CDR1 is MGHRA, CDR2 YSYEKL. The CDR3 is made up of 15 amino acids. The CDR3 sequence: CASSQTPGQTYEQYF. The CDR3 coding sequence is TGCGCCAGCAGCCAAACTCCGGGACAGACCTACGAGCAGTACTTC.

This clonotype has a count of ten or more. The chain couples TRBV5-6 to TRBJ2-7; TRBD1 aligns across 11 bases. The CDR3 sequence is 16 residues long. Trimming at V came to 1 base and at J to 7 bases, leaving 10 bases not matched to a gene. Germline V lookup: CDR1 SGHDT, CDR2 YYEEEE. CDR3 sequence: CASSLLLRTGGEEQYF. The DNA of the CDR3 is TGTGCCAGCAGCTTGCTTTTGAGGACAGGGGGCGAAGAGCAGTACTTC.

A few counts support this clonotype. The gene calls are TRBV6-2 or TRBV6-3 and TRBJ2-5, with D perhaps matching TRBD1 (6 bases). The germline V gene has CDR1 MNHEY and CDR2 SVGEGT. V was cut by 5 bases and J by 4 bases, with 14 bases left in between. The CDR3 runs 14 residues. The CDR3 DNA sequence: TGTGCCAGCAGTCACACAGGGACGGGAGAGACCCAGTACTTC. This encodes CASSHTGTGETQYF.